This T cell receptor beta chain was sequenced during a study of blood T cell repertoires in COVID-19. Study-level background: Samples representing acute and convalescent COVID-19 were sourced from the United States, Italy and Spain.

TCRdb keeps only in-frame clones here, not all; method: immunoSEQ multiplex PCR. The profile shows under 350,000 clones, 85% of them singletons. Trimming took 6 bases from V and 0 from J, leaving 12 bases between them. Germline CDR1 MNHEY, CDR2 SVGAGI. CDR3 length: 15 residues. The sequencing input was peripheral blood. This chain joins TRBV6-5 and TRBJ1-3; TRBD1 is a possible D gene (6 bases). The origin of this receptor is a human donor in a cohort sampled during active COVID-19. In nucleotides, the CDR3 is TGTGCCAGCAGCGGTAGGGGGAACTCTGGAAACACCATATATTTT. Its protein is CASSGRGNSGNTIYF.